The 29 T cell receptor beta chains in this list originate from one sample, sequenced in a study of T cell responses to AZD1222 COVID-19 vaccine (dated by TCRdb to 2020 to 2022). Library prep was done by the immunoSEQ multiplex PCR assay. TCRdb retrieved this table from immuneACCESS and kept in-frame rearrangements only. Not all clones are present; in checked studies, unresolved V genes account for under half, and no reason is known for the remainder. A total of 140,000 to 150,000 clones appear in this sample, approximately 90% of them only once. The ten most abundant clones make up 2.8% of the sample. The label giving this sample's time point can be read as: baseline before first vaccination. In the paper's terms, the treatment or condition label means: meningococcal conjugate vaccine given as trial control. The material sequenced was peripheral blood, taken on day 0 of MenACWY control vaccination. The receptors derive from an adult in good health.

As DNA, the CDR3 is TGCGCCAGCAGTTTGAATCGGCGATACGAGCAGTACTTC. The encoded protein is CASSLNRRYEQYF. The chain joins TRBV10-1 to TRBJ2-7; the D is unclear. Per germline, CDR1 WNHNN and CDR2 SYGVQD (reference sequence). Trimming took off 5 bases at V and 4 bases at J, with 12 bases between the two ends. This CDR3 has 13 residues.

CDR3 loop: CASSSGMVSSYNSPLHF. Written as DNA, the CDR3 is TGTGCCAGCAGCTCGGGGATGGTGAGCTCCTATAATTCACCCCTCCACTTT. The rearrangement uses TRBV9 and TRBJ1-6, with D unclear. Per the germline V gene, CDR1 is SGDLS and CDR2 is YYNGEE. The CDR3 contains 17 residues. V was cut by 4 bases and J by 0 bases, with 14 bases left in between.

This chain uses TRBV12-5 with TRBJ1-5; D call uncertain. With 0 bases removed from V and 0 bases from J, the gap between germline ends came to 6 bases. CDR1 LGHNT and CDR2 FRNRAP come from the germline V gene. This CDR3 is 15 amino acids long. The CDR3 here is CASGLVGGSNQPQHF. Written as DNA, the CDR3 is TGTGCTAGTGGTTTGGTAGGCGGTAGCAATCAGCCCCAGCATTTT.

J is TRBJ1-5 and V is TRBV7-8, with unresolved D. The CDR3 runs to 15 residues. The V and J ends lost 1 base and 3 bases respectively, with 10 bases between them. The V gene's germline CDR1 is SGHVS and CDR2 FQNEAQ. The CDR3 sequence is CASSLGGIINQPQHF. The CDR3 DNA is TGTGCCAGCAGCTTAGGGGGAATAATCAATCAGCCCCAGCATTTT.

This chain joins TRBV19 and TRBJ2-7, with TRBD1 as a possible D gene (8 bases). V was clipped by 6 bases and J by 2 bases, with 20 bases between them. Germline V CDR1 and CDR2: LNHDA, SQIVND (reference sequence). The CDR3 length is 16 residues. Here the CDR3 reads CASSTGGGQGAYEQYF. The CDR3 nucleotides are TGTGCCAGTAGCACGGGAGGAGGACAGGGCGCCTACGAGCAGTACTTC.

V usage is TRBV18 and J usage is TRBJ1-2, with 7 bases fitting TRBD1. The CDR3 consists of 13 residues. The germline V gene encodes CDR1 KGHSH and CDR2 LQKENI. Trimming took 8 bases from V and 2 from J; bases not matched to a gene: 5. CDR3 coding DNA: TGTGCCAGCGGGAGGGGACAGAACTATGGCTACACCTTC. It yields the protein CASGRGQNYGYTF. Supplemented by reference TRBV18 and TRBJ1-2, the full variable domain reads NAGVMQNPRHLVRRRGQEARLRCSPMKGHSHVYWYRQLPEEGLKFMVYLQKENIIDESGMPKERFSAEFPKEGPSILRIQQVVRGDSAAYFCASGRGQNYGYTFGSGTRLTVV.

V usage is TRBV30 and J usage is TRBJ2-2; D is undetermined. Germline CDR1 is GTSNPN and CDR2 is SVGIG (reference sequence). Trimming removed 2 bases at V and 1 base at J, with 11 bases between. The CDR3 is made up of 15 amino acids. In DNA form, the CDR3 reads TGTGCCTGGAGTAGGCTGGGATTGAACACCGGGGAGCTGTTTTTT. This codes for CAWSRLGLNTGELFF.

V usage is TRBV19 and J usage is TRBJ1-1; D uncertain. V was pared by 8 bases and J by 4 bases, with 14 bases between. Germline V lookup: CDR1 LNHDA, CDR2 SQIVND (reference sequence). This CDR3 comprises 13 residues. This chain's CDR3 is CASAPGVSTEAFF. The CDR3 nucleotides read TGTGCCAGTGCCCCAGGCGTTTCCACTGAAGCTTTCTTT.

The CDR3 sequence: CASSQGQGAINYTF. Written as DNA, the CDR3 is TGTGCCAGCAGCCAAGGACAGGGGGCTATTAACTACACCTTC. The genes are TRBV5-4 and TRBJ1-2; 11 bases agree with TRBD1. This CDR3 spans 14 amino acids. Per germline, CDR1 SGHNT and CDR2 YYREEE (reference sequence). V was pared by 4 bases and J by 10 bases, with 9 bases of the junction left unmatched. Combining the CDR3 with reference TRBV5-4 and TRBJ1-2 gives the whole variable domain ETGVTQSPTHLIKTRGQQVTLRCSSQSGHNTVSWYQQALGQGPQFIFQYYREEENGRGNFPPRFSGLQFPNYSSELNVNALELDDSALYLCASSQGQGAINYTFGSGTRLTVV.

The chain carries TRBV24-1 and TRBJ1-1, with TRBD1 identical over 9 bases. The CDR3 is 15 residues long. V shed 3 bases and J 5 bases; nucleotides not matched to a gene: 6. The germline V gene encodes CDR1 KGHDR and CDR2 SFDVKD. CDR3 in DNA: TGTGCCACCAGTGATGGGGGGACAGGGCAAACTGAAGCTTTCTTT. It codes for CATSDGGTGQTEAFF.

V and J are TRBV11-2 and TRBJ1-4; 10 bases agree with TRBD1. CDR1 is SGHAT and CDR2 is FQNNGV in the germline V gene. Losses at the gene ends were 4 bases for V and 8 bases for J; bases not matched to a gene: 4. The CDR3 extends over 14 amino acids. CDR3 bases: TGTGCCAGCAGCTCGGGGACAGGGGTGGAAAAACTGTTTTTT. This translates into CASSSGTGVEKLFF.

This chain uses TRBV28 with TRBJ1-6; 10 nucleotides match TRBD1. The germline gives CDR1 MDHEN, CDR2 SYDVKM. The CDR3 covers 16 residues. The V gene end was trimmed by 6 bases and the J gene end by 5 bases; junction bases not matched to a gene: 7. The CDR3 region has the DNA TGTGCCAGCAGGCCGACAGGGGGCGAGGATAATTCACCCCTCCACTTT. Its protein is CASRPTGGEDNSPLHF.

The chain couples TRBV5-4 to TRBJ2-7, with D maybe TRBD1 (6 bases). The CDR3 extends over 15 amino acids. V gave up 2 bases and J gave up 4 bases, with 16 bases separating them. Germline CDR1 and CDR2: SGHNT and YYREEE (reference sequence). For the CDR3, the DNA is TGTGCCAGCAGCTTCCAAGGAGCTAGGGGGTACGAGCAGTACTTC. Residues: CASSFQGARGYEQYF.

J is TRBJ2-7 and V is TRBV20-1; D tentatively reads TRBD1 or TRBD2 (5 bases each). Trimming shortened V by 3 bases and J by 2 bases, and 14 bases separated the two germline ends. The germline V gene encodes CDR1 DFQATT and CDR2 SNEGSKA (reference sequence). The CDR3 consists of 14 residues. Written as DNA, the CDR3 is TGCAGTGCTAGTGAGGGCGAGGGGACCTACGAGCAGTACTTC. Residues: CSASEGEGTYEQYF.

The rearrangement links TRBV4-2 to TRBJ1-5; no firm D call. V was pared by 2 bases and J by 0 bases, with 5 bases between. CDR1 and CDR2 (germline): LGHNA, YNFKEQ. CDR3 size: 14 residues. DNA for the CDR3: TGTGCCAGCAGCCAACGAGCTAGCAATCAGCCCCAGCATTTT. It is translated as CASSQRASNQPQHF.

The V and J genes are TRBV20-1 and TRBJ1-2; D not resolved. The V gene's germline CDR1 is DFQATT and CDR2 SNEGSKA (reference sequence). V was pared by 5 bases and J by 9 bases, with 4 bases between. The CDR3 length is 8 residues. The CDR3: CSAPSYTF. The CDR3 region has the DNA TGCAGTGCTCCAAGCTACACCTTC.

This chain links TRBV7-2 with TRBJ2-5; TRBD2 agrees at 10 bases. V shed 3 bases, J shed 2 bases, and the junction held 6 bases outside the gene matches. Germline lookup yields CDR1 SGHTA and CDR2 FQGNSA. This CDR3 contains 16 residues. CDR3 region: CASSLGGLAFQETQYF. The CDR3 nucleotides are TGTGCCAGCAGCTTGGGGGGACTAGCGTTTCAAGAGACCCAGTACTTC.

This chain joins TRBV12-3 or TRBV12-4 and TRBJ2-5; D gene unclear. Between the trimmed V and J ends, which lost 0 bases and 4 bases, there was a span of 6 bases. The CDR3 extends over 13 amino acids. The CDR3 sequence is CASSLAFGETQYF. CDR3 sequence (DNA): TGTGCCAGCAGTTTAGCCTTTGGAGAGACCCAGTACTTC.

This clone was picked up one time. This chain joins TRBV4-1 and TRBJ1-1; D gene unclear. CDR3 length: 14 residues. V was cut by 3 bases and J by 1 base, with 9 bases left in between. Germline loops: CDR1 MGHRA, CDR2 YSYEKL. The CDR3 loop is CASSQRQTNTEAFF. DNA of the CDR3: TGCGCCAGCAGCCAGCGGCAGACGAACACTGAAGCTTTCTTT.

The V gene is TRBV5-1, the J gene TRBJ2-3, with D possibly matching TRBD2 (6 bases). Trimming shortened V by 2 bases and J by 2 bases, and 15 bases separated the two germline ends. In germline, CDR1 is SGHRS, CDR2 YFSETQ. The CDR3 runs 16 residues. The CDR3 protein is CASSFQVGGYTDTQYF. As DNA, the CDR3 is TGCGCCAGCAGCTTTCAGGTGGGAGGATACACAGATACGCAGTATTTT.

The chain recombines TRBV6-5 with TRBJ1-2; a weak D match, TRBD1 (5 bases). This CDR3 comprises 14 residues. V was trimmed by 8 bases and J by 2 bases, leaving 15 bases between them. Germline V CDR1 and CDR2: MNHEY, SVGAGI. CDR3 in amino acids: CASSKREGNYGYTF. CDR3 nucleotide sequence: TGTGCCAGCTCTAAGCGGGAGGGGAACTATGGCTACACCTTC.

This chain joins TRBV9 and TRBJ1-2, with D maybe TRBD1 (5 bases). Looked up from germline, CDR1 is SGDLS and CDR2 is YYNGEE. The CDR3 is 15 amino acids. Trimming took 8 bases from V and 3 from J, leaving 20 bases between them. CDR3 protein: CASRPWGRIDYGYTF. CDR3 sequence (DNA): TGTGCCAGTCGACCTTGGGGACGGATCGACTATGGCTACACCTTC.

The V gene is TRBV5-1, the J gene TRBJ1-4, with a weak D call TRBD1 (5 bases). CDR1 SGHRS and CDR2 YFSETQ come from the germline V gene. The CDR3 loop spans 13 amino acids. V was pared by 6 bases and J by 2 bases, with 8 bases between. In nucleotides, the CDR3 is TGCGCCAGCAAGAGGGGTACTAATGAAAAACTGTTTTTT. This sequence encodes CASKRGTNEKLFF.

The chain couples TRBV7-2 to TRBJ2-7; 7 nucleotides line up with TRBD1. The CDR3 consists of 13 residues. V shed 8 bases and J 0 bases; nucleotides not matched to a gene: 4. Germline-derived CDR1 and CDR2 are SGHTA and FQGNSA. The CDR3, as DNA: TGTGCCAGCGAAGACAGGGCCTCCTACGAGCAGTACTTC. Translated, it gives CASEDRASYEQYF.

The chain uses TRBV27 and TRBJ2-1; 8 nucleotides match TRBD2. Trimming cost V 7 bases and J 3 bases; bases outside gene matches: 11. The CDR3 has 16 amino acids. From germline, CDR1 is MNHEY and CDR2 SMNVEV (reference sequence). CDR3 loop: CASKAEAGGDYNEQFF. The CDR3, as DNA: TGTGCCAGCAAGGCCGAGGCGGGGGGTGACTACAATGAGCAGTTCTTC.

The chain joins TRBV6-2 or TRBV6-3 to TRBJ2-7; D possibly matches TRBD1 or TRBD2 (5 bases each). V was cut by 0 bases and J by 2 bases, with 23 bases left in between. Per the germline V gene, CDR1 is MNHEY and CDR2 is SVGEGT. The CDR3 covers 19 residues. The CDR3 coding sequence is TGTGCCAGCAGTTACTCCTTCCTTTCCAGGACGGGACCCACCTACGAGCAGTACTTC. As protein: CASSYSFLSRTGPTYEQYF.

The CDR3 protein is CASSSAGQGWYGYTF. CDR3 sequence (DNA): TGTGCCAGCAGCTCTGCAGGACAGGGGTGGTATGGCTACACCTTC. The chain carries TRBV3-1 (or the pseudogene TRBV3-2) and TRBJ1-2, with 9 bases that match TRBD1. This CDR3 is built from 15 residues. Germline V gene data show CDR1 as LGHDT and CDR2 as YNNKEL (reference sequence). Trimming removed 5 bases from V and 5 bases from J; junction bases left unmatched: 9.

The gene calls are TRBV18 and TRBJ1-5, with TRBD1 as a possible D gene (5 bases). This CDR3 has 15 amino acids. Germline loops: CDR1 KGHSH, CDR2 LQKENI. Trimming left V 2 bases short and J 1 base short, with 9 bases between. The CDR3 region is CASSPNGGSNQPQHF. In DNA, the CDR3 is TGTGCCAGCTCACCAAATGGGGGAAGCAATCAGCCCCAGCATTTT.

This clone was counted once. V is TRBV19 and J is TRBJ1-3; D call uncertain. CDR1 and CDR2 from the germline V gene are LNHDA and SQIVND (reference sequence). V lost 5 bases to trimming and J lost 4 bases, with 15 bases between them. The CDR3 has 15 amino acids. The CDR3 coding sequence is TGTGCCAGTAGTCCGCAGGTTTCCCTGGGAAACACCATATATTTT. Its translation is CASSPQVSLGNTIYF.